Below, 21 T cell receptor beta chains from the same sample are listed, as sequenced in a study of tumor-infiltrating lymphocytes in primary liver carcinoma. It was unsorted whole blood that yielded blood RNA, and germline DNA was also extracted. Priming with a constant-region primer yielded TCR beta cDNA from 450 to 600 ng total RNA. Slightly modified ARM-PCR served as the procedure for the TCR beta libraries. These libraries came from three rounds of nested multiplex PCR. It was with TRBV1-TRBV30 forward primers and a C-beta reverse primer that the first two PCR rounds were run, at approximately 10 cycles each. TCRdb redid the calling of the multiplex PCR reads with MiXCR, one entry per CDR3 protein. The repertoire has over 250,000 distinct CDR3 sequences, approximately 54% of them found once; the top ten carry about 18%. What was sequenced was peripheral blood. The receptors come from a woman aged 25 to 39 with primary liver carcinoma and hepatitis B virus infection.

The V and J genes are TRBV28 and TRBJ1-2; 7 bases map to TRBD1. This CDR3 region has 12 residues. The germline V gene encodes CDR1 MDHEN and CDR2 SYDVKM. Losses at the gene ends were 8 bases for V and 4 bases for J; bases not matched to a gene: 4. CDR3 sequence reads: CASLNRGYGYTF. The CDR3 coding sequence is TGTGCCAGCCTCAACAGGGGCTATGGCTACACCTTC.

This clonotype was observed a handful of times. V and J are TRBV6-5 and TRBJ2-7; TRBD2 matches at 14 bases. This CDR3 comprises 16 residues. With V trimmed by 5 bases and J by 6 bases, 9 bases remained unmatched. Per the germline V gene, CDR1 is MNHEY and CDR2 is SVGAGI. The CDR3 sequence: CASSQGTSGSQGEQYF. DNA for the CDR3: TGTGCCAGCAGTCAGGGGACTAGCGGGAGCCAAGGCGAGCAGTACTTC.

Worth noting for this clonotype: This may arise from a read error, as a much more abundant clone is one base away. It is likely a read error, because the conserved phenylalanine at the end of the CDR3 is missing. The chain links TRBV12-3 or TRBV12-4 to TRBJ2-7, with D perhaps TRBD1 (6 bases). The CDR3 sequence is 13 residues long. V was pared by 3 bases and J by 4 bases, with 10 bases between. The CDR3 sequence is CASSFGTRYEQYY. The CDR3 coding sequence is TGTGCCAGCAGTTTCGGGACACGATACGAGCAGTACTAC.

This chain links TRBV11-2 with TRBJ2-7; TRBD1 agrees at 7 bases. The CDR3 length is 15 residues. Germline assignment: CDR1 SGHAT and CDR2 FQNNGV. V trimming: 10 bases; J trimming: 4 bases; junction bases outside the gene matches: 16. CDR3 in DNA: TGTGCCAACAGGGTCGATACAGGGGTATGGTACGAGCAGTACTTC. Residues: CANRVDTGVWYEQYF. The full variable domain, its missing parts supplied by reference TRBV11-2 and TRBJ2-7, is EAGVAQSPRYKIIEKRQSVAFWCNPISGHATLYWYQQILGQGPKLLIQFQNNGVVDDSQLPKDRFSAERLKGVDSTLKIQPAKLEDSAVYLCANRVDTGVWYEQYFGPGTRLTVT.

With respect to this clonotype: The junction shows a germline mismatch at one end, possibly a read error. This chain joins TRBV11-1 and TRBJ2-3; 7 positions agree with TRBD1. This CDR3 is 15 amino acids long. Germline V gene sequence: CDR1 SGHAT, CDR2 FQDESV (reference sequence). CDR3 nucleotide sequence: TGTGCAAGCAGCTTTGGGATAGGGGGCGCAGATACGCAGTATTTT. It translates to CASSFGIGGADTQYF.

For this clonotype: Compared with germline, one end of the junction differs, possibly owing to a read error. The rearrangement joins TRBV11-2 to TRBJ2-1; D possibly corresponds to TRBD2 (6 bases). Germline loops: CDR1 SGHAT, CDR2 FQNNGV. This CDR3 spans 14 amino acids. CDR3 bases: TGTGCCAGCACCTTAGAATTCCGGCGGGATGGGCAGTTCTTC. Translated, it gives CASTLEFRRDGQFF.

The chain couples TRBV11-2 to TRBJ2-1; TRBD2 might be the D (5 bases). Trimming took off 8 bases at V and 9 bases at J, with 17 bases between the two ends. Germline V CDR1 and CDR2: SGHAT, FQNNGV. The CDR3 runs to 13 residues. The CDR3 loop reads CASHRTSSGEQFF. The CDR3, as DNA: TGTGCCAGCCACAGAACCAGCAGCGGTGAGCAGTTCTTC.

This clonotype was detected many times. The rearrangement joins TRBV29-1 to TRBJ2-5, with 8 bases that match TRBD2. After removal of 4 bases from V and 2 bases from J, the junction contained 6 bases not matched to a gene. Germline V gives CDR1 SQVTM, CDR2 ANQGSEA. This CDR3 contains 14 residues. The CDR3 reads CSVAASGYQETQYF. CDR3 sequence (DNA): TGCAGCGTTGCGGCTAGCGGGTATCAAGAGACCCAGTACTTC.

Concerning this clonotype: The CDR3 ends on some other residue instead of the conserved phenylalanine or tryptophan, so this is likely a read error. This rearrangement joins TRBV11-1 to TRBJ1-1; D is ambiguous. The CDR3 sequence is 12 residues long. Germline V gives CDR1 SGHAT, CDR2 FQDESV (reference sequence). As DNA, the CDR3 is TGTGCCAGCGGCTTGACGAACACTGAAGCTTTCCTT. Protein sequence: CASGLTNTEAFL.

Regarding this clonotype: Just one base apart from a much larger clone, this may be a read error. Given the absence of the conserved phenylalanine or tryptophan at the CDR3 end, a read error is likely. The DNA is left out, because the CDR3 cannot be placed on it with certainty; the CDR3 is given as TCRdb lists it. The chain employs TRBV29-1 and TRBJ2-5. The germline CDR1 and CDR2 sequences are SQVTM and ANQGSEA. The CDR3 is made up of 10 amino acids, end residues included. The CDR3 reads CSPMFGVLYS.

Many counts were recorded for this clonotype. The chain links TRBV29-1 to TRBJ2-7; TRBD2 matches at 7 bases. Germline lookup yields CDR1 SQVTM and CDR2 ANQGSEA. The CDR3 is 14 amino acids. V shed 7 bases, J shed 3 bases, and the junction held 12 bases outside the gene matches. CDR3 coding DNA: TGCAGCGCCCGAGGCCCGGGAGGCGTCTACGAGCAGTACTTC. It encodes CSARGPGGVYEQYF.

Turning to this clonotype: Being one base from a much bigger clone, this may be a read error. The chain combines TRBV12-3 or TRBV12-4 with TRBJ2-7; TRBD2 might be the D (6 bases). This CDR3 contains 14 residues. The CDR3 sequence: CSSSLEGGVYEQYF. CDR3 nucleotides: TGTTCCAGCAGTTTAGAGGGCGGGGTCTACGAGCAGTACTTC.

Here the CDR3 DNA reads TGTGCCACCAGTGACTGGACAGCTAAAGAGACCCAGTACTTC. Protein: CATSDWTAKETQYF. This chain links TRBV24-1 with TRBJ2-5; a weak D match, TRBD1 (6 bases). The CDR3 consists of 14 residues. Germline CDR1 and CDR2: KGHDR and SFDVKD. Trimming pared 4 bases from V and 3 bases from J, leaving 11 bases between.

In this sample, this clonotype turned up many times. The J gene is TRBJ2-5, the V gene TRBV11-2; possible D gene TRBD1, 6 bases. The CDR3 is 18 residues long. Germline CDR1 SGHAT, CDR2 FQNNGV. The V end lost 5 bases, the J end lost 5 bases, and 27 bases lay between the germline ends. CDR3 region: CASSLAWWGQQRRETQYF. DNA of the CDR3: TGTGCCAGCAGCCTGGCGTGGTGGGGGCAACAAAGGCGGGAGACCCAGTACTTC.

This chain uses TRBV5-6 with TRBJ2-5; D is undetermined. Germline-derived CDR1 and CDR2 are SGHDT and YYEEEE. This CDR3 contains 15 residues. Trimming pared 7 bases from V and 1 base from J, leaving 17 bases between. The CDR3 DNA reads as TGTGCCAGCCGCTCCCGGGTTAGATTCCAAGAGACCCAGTACTTC. It codes for CASRSRVRFQETQYF.

The rearrangement joins TRBV12-3 or TRBV12-4 to TRBJ1-5, with TRBD1 matching 7 bases. The CDR3 spans 15 residues. With V trimmed by 6 bases and J by 5 bases, 10 bases remained unmatched. The CDR3 region is CASSQTGDRDQPQHF. As DNA, the CDR3 is TGTGCCAGCAGCCAAACAGGGGATCGGGATCAGCCCCAGCATTTT.

V gene TRBV30 combines with J gene TRBJ1-2, with D unclear. Per the germline V gene, CDR1 is GTSNPN and CDR2 is SVGIG (reference sequence). Deletions cut 4 bases from V and 4 bases from J, with 10 bases between. This CDR3 is built from 12 residues. The DNA of the CDR3 is TGTGCCTGGACTCCGGGAGGCTATGGCTACACCTTC. Protein product: CAWTPGGYGYTF.

Comment on this clonotype: One end of the junction is discordant with germline, which a read error may explain. The chain uses TRBV20-1 and TRBJ2-2, with D perhaps TRBD2 (6 bases). Germline V gives CDR1 DFQATT, CDR2 SNEGSKA (reference sequence). The CDR3 is made up of 16 amino acids. The chain's CDR3 is CSARDRETAYTGELFF. The CDR3 DNA reads TGCAGTGCTAGAGATCGGGAGACAGCATACACAGGGGAGCTGTTTTTT.

This clonotype was recorded a few times. The chain joins TRBV6-5 to TRBJ1-1; 8 positions match TRBD1. This CDR3 contains 17 residues. Looked up from germline, CDR1 is MNHEY and CDR2 is SVGAGI. V gave up 4 bases and J gave up 0 bases; unmatched junction bases: 10. The CDR3 loop reads CASSSPRTGWMNTEAFF. CDR3 DNA sequence: TGTGCCAGCAGTTCCCCTCGGACAGGGTGGATGAACACTGAAGCTTTCTTT.

A single count supports this clonotype. This may be a read error: a much more frequent sequence differs by one nucleotide. V gene TRBV4-1 combines with J gene TRBJ2-3; D might be TRBD1 or TRBD2, each matching 6 bases. This CDR3 region has 19 residues. Germline V gives CDR1 MGHRA, CDR2 YSYEKL. V was trimmed by 0 bases and J by 2 bases, leaving 21 bases between them. The CDR3 DNA sequence: TGCGCCAGCAGCCAAGATCACTGGACTAACGGGGGACACACAGATACGCAGTATTTT. This gives the protein CASSQDHWTNGGHTDTQYF.

This clonotype was seen just once. A read error may explain this, as a much larger clone is one base away. The CDR3 nucleotides read TGTGCCAACAGTTCCGCCGGGGCCAAAAACATTCAGTACTTC. Its protein product is CANSSAGAKNIQYF. This chain joins TRBV12-3 or TRBV12-4 and TRBJ2-4; D gene unclear. The CDR3 length is 14 residues.